These 5 T cell receptor beta chains were sequenced from one sample in a study of blood T cells in healthy people across ages. A sample-barcoded 5' primer and a J-beta primer mix were used in a second PCR of roughly 7 to 11 cycles. TCRdb ran MiXCR on the 5' RACE reads and lists one entry per CDR3 protein. Among 500,000 to 700,000 distinct CDR3 sequences listed, about 30% were seen once. The sequenced sample consisted of blood. The receptors here all came from an elderly woman in good health.

This chain links TRBV4-2 with TRBJ1-4; 8 bases agree with TRBD1. The germline V gene encodes CDR1 LGHNA and CDR2 YNFKEQ. The V segment lost 4 bases and the J segment 7 bases; nucleotides outside the gene matches: 8. This CDR3 spans 15 amino acids. This CDR3 is CASSRVQGGTEKLFF. The CDR3, as DNA: TGTGCCAGCAGCCGGGTACAGGGGGGGACTGAAAAACTGTTTTTT.

This clonotype was detected many times. The chain carries TRBV6-1 and TRBJ1-2; D ambiguous. V shed 2 bases and J shed 6 bases, with 7 bases lying between them. Per germline, CDR1 MNHNS and CDR2 SASEGT. This CDR3 region has 12 residues. CDR3 DNA sequence: TGTGCCAGCAGTGAACGGATCAATGGCTACACCTTC. It yields the protein CASSERINGYTF.

The chain carries TRBV5-1 and TRBJ2-7; 8 bases are shared with TRBD1. The CDR3 extends over 14 amino acids. From germline, CDR1 is SGHRS and CDR2 YFSETQ. The V gene end was trimmed by 4 bases and the J gene end by 0 bases; junction bases not matched to a gene: 3. The CDR3 loop reads CASSPQGASYEQYF. The CDR3 nucleotides are TGCGCCAGCAGCCCCCAGGGGGCCTCCTACGAGCAGTACTTC.

The gene calls are TRBV6-2 or TRBV6-3 and TRBJ1-1; 7 bases agree with TRBD1. J gave up 1 base and V 6 bases, and 11 bases lay outside the gene matches. Germline-derived CDR1 and CDR2 are MNHEY and SVGEGT. The CDR3 length is 16 residues. The CDR3 DNA reads TGTGCCAGCAGCTACGTACCGGGACAGTGGAACACTGAAGCTTTCTTT. Its protein is CASSYVPGQWNTEAFF.

This clonotype was observed at least ten times. V usage is TRBV7-3 and J usage is TRBJ2-5; 11 bases are shared with TRBD2. The V segment lost 4 bases and the J segment 1 base; nucleotides outside the gene matches: 5. CDR3 length: 16 residues. The germline CDR1 and CDR2 sequences are SGHTA and FQGTGA. DNA of the CDR3: TGTGCCAGCAGCTCCGGGACTAGCGGCTCCCAAGAGACCCAGTACTTC. Translation: CASSSGTSGSQETQYF.